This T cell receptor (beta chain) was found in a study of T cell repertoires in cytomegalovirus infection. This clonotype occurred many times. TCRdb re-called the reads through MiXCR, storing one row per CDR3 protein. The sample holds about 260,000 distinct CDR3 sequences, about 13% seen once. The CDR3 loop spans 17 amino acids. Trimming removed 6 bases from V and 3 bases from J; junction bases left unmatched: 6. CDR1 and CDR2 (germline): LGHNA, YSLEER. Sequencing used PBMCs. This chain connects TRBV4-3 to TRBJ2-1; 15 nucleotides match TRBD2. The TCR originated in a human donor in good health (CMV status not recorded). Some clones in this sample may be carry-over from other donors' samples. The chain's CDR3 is CASSQGLAGGNYNEQFF. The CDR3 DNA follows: TGCGCCAGCAGTCAGGGACTAGCGGGGGGTAACTACAATGAGCAGTTCTTC.